Reported below is one TCR beta chain. Its antigen is as yet unknown. The CDR3 has 15 amino acids. In triplicate, each CD8+ T cell subset was sorted at some 300,000 cells per replicate. TRB cDNA was prepared as libraries by UMI-labeled 5' RACE. Each CDR3 protein gets one entry in TCRdb, which reprocessed the 5' RACE reads and gives no DNA. The listing contains about 57,000 distinct CDR3 sequences. The record originates from a study of CXCR3-negative and CXCR3-positive naive CD8 T cells. Whole-study findings and limits: Naive cells that were CXCR3-negative or CXCR3-positive used TRBV-TRBJ genes alike, while memory cells diverged. Cryopreservation partially lowered CXCR3 expression, so most assays used fresh PBMCs. Memory CD8+ cells showed much lower diversity, while both naive subsets displayed comparably high diversity.

J is TRBJ1-1 and V is TRBV12-3 or TRBV12-4. Sequencing input: memory CD8+ T cells from blood. The sequence was obtained from a human donor in good health. Some clones in this sample may be carry-over from other donors' samples. CDR3 in amino acids: CASSPRASGGTEAFF.